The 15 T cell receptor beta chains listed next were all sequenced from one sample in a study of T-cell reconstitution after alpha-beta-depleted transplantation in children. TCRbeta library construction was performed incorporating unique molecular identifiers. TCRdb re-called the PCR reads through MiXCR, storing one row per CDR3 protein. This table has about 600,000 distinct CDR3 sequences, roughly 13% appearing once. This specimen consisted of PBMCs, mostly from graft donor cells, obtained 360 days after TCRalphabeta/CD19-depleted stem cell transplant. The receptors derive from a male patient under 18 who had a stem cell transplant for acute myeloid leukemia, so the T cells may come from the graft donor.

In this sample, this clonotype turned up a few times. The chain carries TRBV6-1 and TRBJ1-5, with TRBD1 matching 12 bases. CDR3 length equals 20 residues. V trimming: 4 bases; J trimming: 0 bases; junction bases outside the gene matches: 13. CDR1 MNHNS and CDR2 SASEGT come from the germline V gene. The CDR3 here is CASSARPWDRGPNSNQPQHF. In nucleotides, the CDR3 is TGTGCCAGCAGTGCGAGACCTTGGGACAGGGGGCCTAATAGCAATCAGCCCCAGCATTTT.

CDR3 DNA: TGTGCCAGCAGTGAATTAGGGGACGTGGAGCTGTTTTTT. It specifies CASSELGDVELFF. The rearrangement links TRBV25-1 to TRBJ2-2; either TRBD1 or TRBD2 may fit D (5 bases each). The CDR3 is 13 residues long. The ends were cut back, 1 base at V and 10 bases at J, with 10 bases in the middle. Germline V CDR1 and CDR2: MGHDK, SYGVNS.

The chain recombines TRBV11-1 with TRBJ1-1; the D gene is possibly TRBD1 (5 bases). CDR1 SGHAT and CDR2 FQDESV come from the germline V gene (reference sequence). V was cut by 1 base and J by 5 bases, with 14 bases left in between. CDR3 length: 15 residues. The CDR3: CASSLDGGMGTEAFF. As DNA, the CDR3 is TGTGCCAGCAGCTTAGATGGGGGTATGGGGACTGAAGCTTTCTTT.

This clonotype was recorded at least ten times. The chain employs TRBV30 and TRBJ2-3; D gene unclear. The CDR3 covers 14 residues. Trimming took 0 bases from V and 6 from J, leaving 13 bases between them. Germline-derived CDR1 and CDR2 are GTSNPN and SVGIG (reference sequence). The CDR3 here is CAWSVRRAADTQYF. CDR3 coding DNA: TGTGCCTGGAGTGTACGTCGGGCAGCCGATACGCAGTATTTT. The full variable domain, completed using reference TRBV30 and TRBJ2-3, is SQTIHQWPATLVQPVGSPLSLECTVEGTSNPNLYWYRQAAGRGLQLLFYSVGIGQISSEVPQNLSASRPQDRQFILSSKKLLLSDSGFYLCAWSVRRAADTQYFGPGTRLTVL.

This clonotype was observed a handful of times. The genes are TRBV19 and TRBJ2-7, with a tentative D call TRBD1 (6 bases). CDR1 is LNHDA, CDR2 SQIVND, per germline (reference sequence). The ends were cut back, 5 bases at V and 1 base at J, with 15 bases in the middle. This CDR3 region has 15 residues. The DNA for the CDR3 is TGTGCCAGTAGTCCAGTGGGGACATTTTCCTACGAGCAGTACTTC. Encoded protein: CASSPVGTFSYEQYF.

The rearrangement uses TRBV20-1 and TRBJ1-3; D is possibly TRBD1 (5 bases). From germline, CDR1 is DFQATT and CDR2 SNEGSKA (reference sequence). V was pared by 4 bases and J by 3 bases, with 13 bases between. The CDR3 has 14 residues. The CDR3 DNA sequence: TGCAGTGCTAAGGGGCTTACTGATGGAAACACCATATATTTT. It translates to CSAKGLTDGNTIYF.

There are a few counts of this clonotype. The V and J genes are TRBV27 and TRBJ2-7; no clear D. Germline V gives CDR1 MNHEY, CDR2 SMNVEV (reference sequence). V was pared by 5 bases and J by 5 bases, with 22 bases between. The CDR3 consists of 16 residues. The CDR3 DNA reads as TGTGCCAGCAGTCCCCACTTTTCCCTACTTAAGAACGAGCAGTACTTC. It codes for CASSPHFSLLKNEQYF.

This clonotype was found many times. CDR3 bases: TGCGCCAGCAGAAGACACCGGGACCCCTCCTACAATGAGCAGTTCTTC. Protein product: CASRRHRDPSYNEQFF. V usage is TRBV5-1 and J usage is TRBJ2-1; either TRBD1 or TRBD2 may fit D (5 bases each). Trimming cost V 5 bases and J 0 bases, with 15 bases left between them. This CDR3 is built from 16 residues. CDR1 SGHRS and CDR2 YFSETQ come from the germline V gene.

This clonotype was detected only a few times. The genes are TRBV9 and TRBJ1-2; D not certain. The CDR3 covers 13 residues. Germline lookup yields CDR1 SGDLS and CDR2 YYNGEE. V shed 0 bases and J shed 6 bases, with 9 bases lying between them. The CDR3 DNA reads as TGTGCCAGCAGCGTAGCTAACGGAAATGGCTACACCTTC. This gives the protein CASSVANGNGYTF.

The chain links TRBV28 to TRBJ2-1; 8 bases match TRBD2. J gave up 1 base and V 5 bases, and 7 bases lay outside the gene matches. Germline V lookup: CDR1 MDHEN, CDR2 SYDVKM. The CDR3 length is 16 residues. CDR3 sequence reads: CASSIAAGASYNEQFF. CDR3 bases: TGTGCCAGCAGTATAGCAGCGGGAGCGTCCTACAATGAGCAGTTCTTC.

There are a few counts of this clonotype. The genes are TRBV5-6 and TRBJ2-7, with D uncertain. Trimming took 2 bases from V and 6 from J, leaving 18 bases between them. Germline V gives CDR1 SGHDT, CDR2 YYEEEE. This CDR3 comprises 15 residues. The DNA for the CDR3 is TGTGCCAGCAGCTTTTCGTCGGTGGTAGCAGGCGAGCAGTACTTC. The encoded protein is CASSFSSVVAGEQYF.

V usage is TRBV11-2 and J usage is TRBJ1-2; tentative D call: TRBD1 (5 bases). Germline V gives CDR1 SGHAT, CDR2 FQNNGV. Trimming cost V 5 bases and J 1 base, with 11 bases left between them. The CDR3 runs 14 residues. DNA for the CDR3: TGTGCCAGCAGCCGAGGGGTTCTTAACTATGGCTACACCTTC. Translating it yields CASSRGVLNYGYTF.

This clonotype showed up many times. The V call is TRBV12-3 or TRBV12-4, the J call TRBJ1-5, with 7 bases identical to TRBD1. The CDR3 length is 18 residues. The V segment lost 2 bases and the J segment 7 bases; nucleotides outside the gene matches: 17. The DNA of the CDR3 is TGTGCCAGCAGTTTACCGCACCAGAACAGGGGTGGAGAACAGCCCCAGCATTTT. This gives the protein CASSLPHQNRGGEQPQHF.

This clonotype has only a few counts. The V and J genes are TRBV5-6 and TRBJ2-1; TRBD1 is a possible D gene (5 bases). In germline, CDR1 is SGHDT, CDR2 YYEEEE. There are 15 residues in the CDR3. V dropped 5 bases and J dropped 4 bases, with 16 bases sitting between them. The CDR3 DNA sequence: TGTGCCAGCAGGTCCAGGGCATCGACGTACAATGAGCAGTTCTTC. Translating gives CASRSRASTYNEQFF.

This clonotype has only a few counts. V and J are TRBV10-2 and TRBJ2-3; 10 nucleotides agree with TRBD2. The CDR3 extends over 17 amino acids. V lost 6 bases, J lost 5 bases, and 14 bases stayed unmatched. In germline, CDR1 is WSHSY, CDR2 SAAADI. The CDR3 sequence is CASRRSGRALGEDTQYF. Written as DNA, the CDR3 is TGCGCCAGCAGGAGGAGCGGGAGGGCCTTAGGGGAAGATACGCAGTATTTT.